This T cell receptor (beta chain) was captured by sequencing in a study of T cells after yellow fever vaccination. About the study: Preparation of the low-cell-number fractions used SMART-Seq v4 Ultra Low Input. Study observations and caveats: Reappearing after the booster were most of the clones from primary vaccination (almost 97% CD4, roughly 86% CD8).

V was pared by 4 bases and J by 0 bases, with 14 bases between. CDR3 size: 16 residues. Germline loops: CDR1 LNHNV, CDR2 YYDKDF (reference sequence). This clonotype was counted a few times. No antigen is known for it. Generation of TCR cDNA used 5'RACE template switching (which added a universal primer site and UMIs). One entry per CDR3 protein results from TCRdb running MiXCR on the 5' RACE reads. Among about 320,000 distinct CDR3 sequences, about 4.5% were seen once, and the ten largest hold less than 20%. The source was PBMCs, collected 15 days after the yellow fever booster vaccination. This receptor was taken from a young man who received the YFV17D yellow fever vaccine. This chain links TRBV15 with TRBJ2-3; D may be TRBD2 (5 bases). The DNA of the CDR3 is TGTGCCACCAGCACCAGTAGACGGGGTAGCACAGATACGCAGTATTTT. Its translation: CATSTSRRGSTDTQYF.